A selection of T cell receptor beta chains follows, all from one sample in a study of control samples from healthy donors and cancer patients. Sequencing used immunoSEQ multiplex PCR; TCRdb keeps in-frame clones, though not all of them. The data contain 90,000 to 110,000 clones, about 83% of them singletons. The sequenced sample consisted of blood. These receptors originate from a woman between 50 and 59 years old in good health. Each CDR3 is given with its conserved first and last residue. Each record gives: V gene, D gene, J gene, clone size, CDR3 DNA, CDR3 protein. The D gene is left open where the match is weak. Clone size is stated in some rows and not others, as once, few, many or a class when expanded.

V gene: TRBV5-5; D gene: .; J gene: TRBJ1-1; clone size: .; CDR3 DNA: TGTGCCAGCAGCATAACGGGACACCGTAATGAAGCTTTCTTT; CDR3 protein: CASSITGHRNEAFF
V gene: TRBV4-1; D gene: .; J gene: TRBJ1-2; clone size: .; CDR3 DNA: TGCGCCAGCAGCCAATCCAGGGGTCGGCACTATGGCTACACCTTC; CDR3 protein: CASSQSRGRHYGYTF
V gene: TRBV5-1; D gene: TRBD2; J gene: TRBJ2-1; clone size: .; CDR3 DNA: TGCGCCAGCAGCTTGACTAGCGGGGAGACTCTCAATGAGCAGTTCTTC; CDR3 protein: CASSLTSGETLNEQFF
V gene: TRBV5-1; D gene: .; J gene: TRBJ2-5; clone size: .; CDR3 DNA: TGCGCCAGCAGCTTGGTTGGGGTCGAGACCCAGTACTTC; CDR3 protein: CASSLVGVETQYF
V gene: TRBV4-2; D gene: TRBD2; J gene: TRBJ2-7; clone size: .; CDR3 DNA: TGTGCCAGCAGCCAAGAGACTAGCGGAACCTACGAGCAGTACTTC; CDR3 protein: CASSQETSGTYEQYF
V gene: TRBV4-3; D gene: .; J gene: TRBJ1-6; clone size: few; CDR3 DNA: TGCGCCAGCAGTCGGAGCTCCTATAATTCACCCCTCCACTTT; CDR3 protein: CASSRSSYNSPLHF
V gene: TRBV5-1; D gene: .; J gene: TRBJ2-7; clone size: .; CDR3 DNA: TGCGCCAGCAGCCCCGAAGGTTTGCCCTACGAGCAGTACTTC; CDR3 protein: CASSPEGLPYEQYF
V gene: TRBV3-1/TRBV3-2; D gene: .; J gene: TRBJ2-2; clone size: .; CDR3 DNA: TGTGCCAGCAGCCAAGGGGTAGCGTCGTCTACCGGGGAGCTGTTTTTT; CDR3 protein: CASSQGVASSTGELFF
V gene: TRBV3-1/TRBV3-2; D gene: .; J gene: TRBJ2-1; clone size: few; CDR3 DNA: TGTGCCAGCAGTCGGGCCCCAACGACCTACAATGAGCAGTTCTTC; CDR3 protein: CASSRAPTTYNEQFF
V gene: TRBV7-3; D gene: .; J gene: TRBJ2-2; clone size: .; CDR3 DNA: TGTGCCAGCAGCTTACTAGCGAACACCGGGGAGCTGTTTTTT; CDR3 protein: CASSLLANTGELFF
V gene: TRBV3-1/TRBV3-2; D gene: .; J gene: TRBJ2-1; clone size: .; CDR3 DNA: TGTGCCAGCAGCCTACGGGAGAGGGGAGGCAATGAGCAGTTCTTC; CDR3 protein: CASSLRERGGNEQFF
V gene: TRBV29-1; D gene: .; J gene: TRBJ2-3; clone size: .; CDR3 DNA: TGCAGCGTTGATGCTCTAGGCGCAGATACGCAGTATTTT; CDR3 protein: CSVDALGADTQYF
V gene: TRBV3-1/TRBV3-2; D gene: TRBD1; J gene: TRBJ1-1; clone size: .; CDR3 DNA: TGTGCCAGCAGCCAAGTAGACAGGGGGAACACTGAAGCTTTCTTT; CDR3 protein: CASSQVDRGNTEAFF
V gene: TRBV5-5; D gene: TRBD1; J gene: TRBJ1-5; clone size: .; CDR3 DNA: TGTGCCAGCAGCCGAGAGGGACAGAATCCCCAGCATTTT; CDR3 protein: CASSREGQNPQHF
V gene: TRBV9; D gene: .; J gene: TRBJ1-2; clone size: .; CDR3 DNA: TGTGCCAGCGGTCGATGGGGGTACTATGGCTACACCTTC; CDR3 protein: CASGRWGYYGYTF
V gene: TRBV10-3; D gene: TRBD1; J gene: TRBJ2-1; clone size: .; CDR3 DNA: TGTGCCATCAGTGAGGACAGGGGGCTCAATGAGCAGTTCTTC; CDR3 protein: CAISEDRGLNEQFF
V gene: TRBV4-1; D gene: TRBD1; J gene: TRBJ2-7; clone size: .; CDR3 DNA: TGCGCCAGCAGCCAAGTTCTTCCGGGTGGGACAGGGGCCGACGAGCAGTACTTC; CDR3 protein: CASSQVLPGGTGADEQYF
V gene: TRBV5-8; D gene: TRBD2; J gene: TRBJ2-2; clone size: .; CDR3 DNA: TGTGCCAGCAGCTCGGGACTAGCGGGGGGTCTATTGACCGGGGAGCTGTTTTTT; CDR3 protein: CASSSGLAGGLLTGELFF
V gene: TRBV15; D gene: TRBD1; J gene: TRBJ2-5; clone size: .; CDR3 DNA: TGTGCCACCAGCAGCCAGGGGGGGACAGGGTACGAGACCCAGTACTTC; CDR3 protein: CATSSQGGTGYETQYF
V gene: TRBV7-9; D gene: TRBD1; J gene: TRBJ1-1; clone size: once; CDR3 DNA: TGTGCCAGCAGCTTAGCGCACTATGGCAGGGGGATGAACACTGAAGCTTTCTTT; CDR3 protein: CASSLAHYGRGMNTEAFF
V gene: TRBV30; D gene: TRBD2; J gene: TRBJ2-1; clone size: .; CDR3 DNA: TGTGCCTGGAGCAAGCGGGAGGGGTATGAGCAGTTCTTC; CDR3 protein: CAWSKREGYEQFF
V gene: TRBV7-8; D gene: TRBD2; J gene: TRBJ2-1; clone size: .; CDR3 DNA: TGTGCCAGCAGCCGAGTAGCGGGAGGAGGCGATGAGCAGTTCTTC; CDR3 protein: CASSRVAGGGDEQFF
V gene: TRBV28; D gene: TRBD2; J gene: TRBJ2-2; clone size: .; CDR3 DNA: TGTGCCAGCAGTTACTATGGGACTAGCGGGGGGGCATACACCGGGGAGCTGTTTTTT; CDR3 protein: CASSYYGTSGGAYTGELFF
V gene: TRBV6-2/TRBV6-3; D gene: .; J gene: TRBJ2-5; clone size: .; CDR3 DNA: TGTGCCAGCAGTTTCGGGTCATGGGAGACCCAGTACTTC; CDR3 protein: CASSFGSWETQYF
V gene: TRBV3-1/TRBV3-2; D gene: TRBD1; J gene: TRBJ1-1; clone size: .; CDR3 DNA: TGTGCCAGCAGCCAACCGTCCCGGGACAGGTTGGGGAACACTGAAGCTTTCTTT; CDR3 protein: CASSQPSRDRLGNTEAFF
V gene: TRBV24-1; D gene: .; J gene: TRBJ2-3; clone size: .; CDR3 DNA: TGTGCCACCAGTGATTTCCTTGGCAGGGTTGACACAGATACGCAGTATTTT; CDR3 protein: CATSDFLGRVDTDTQYF
V gene: TRBV5-4; D gene: TRBD1; J gene: TRBJ2-1; clone size: .; CDR3 DNA: TGTGCCAGCAGCCAACAGGGGGCCTCCTACAATGAGCAGTTCTTC; CDR3 protein: CASSQQGASYNEQFF
V gene: TRBV19; D gene: .; J gene: TRBJ2-5; clone size: .; CDR3 DNA: TGTGCCAGTAGACAGGGACTAGAGACCCAGTACTTC; CDR3 protein: CASRQGLETQYF
V gene: TRBV15; D gene: .; J gene: TRBJ1-3; clone size: .; CDR3 DNA: TGTGCCACCAGCAGAGATTTGAGCGGCCCGGCCACCATATATTTT; CDR3 protein: CATSRDLSGPATIYF
V gene: TRBV6-5; D gene: TRBD2; J gene: TRBJ2-5; clone size: .; CDR3 DNA: TGTGCCAGCAGTTCCGTTCTAGCGGGGGTGCAAGAGACCCAGTACTTC; CDR3 protein: CASSSVLAGVQETQYF
V gene: TRBV24-1; D gene: TRBD1; J gene: TRBJ2-1; clone size: .; CDR3 DNA: TGTGCCACCAGTGATTCGGGAGGACAGGGGACCTACAATGAGCAGTTCTTC; CDR3 protein: CATSDSGGQGTYNEQFF
V gene: TRBV29-1; D gene: TRBD1; J gene: TRBJ2-2; clone size: few; CDR3 DNA: TGCAGCGCAGAGGGGGCAGGGCGGGCCGGGGAGCTGTTTTTT; CDR3 protein: CSAEGAGRAGELFF
V gene: TRBV19; D gene: .; J gene: TRBJ2-2; clone size: .; CDR3 DNA: TGTGCCAGTAAACGGAGGGGGCGGGGAACCGGGGAGCTGTTTTTT; CDR3 protein: CASKRRGRGTGELFF
V gene: TRBV9; D gene: TRBD2; J gene: TRBJ2-1; clone size: .; CDR3 DNA: TGTGCCAGCAGCGGAGAACGACTAGCGCGCTACAATGAGCAGTTCTTC; CDR3 protein: CASSGERLARYNEQFF
V gene: TRBV7-8; D gene: .; J gene: TRBJ2-5; clone size: .; CDR3 DNA: TGTGCCAGCAGCCTCCGGGAAGGGGCAAGGGAGACCCAGTACTTC; CDR3 protein: CASSLREGARETQYF
V gene: TRBV6-6; D gene: .; J gene: TRBJ2-7; clone size: .; CDR3 DNA: TGTGCCAGCAGTTATCGGAACAGGGATTACGAGCAGTACTTC; CDR3 protein: CASSYRNRDYEQYF